One TCR beta chain is described in this entry. CDR1 is GTSNPN and CDR2 is SVGIG in the germline V gene (reference sequence). The CDR3 spans 12 residues. The V end lost 3 bases, the J end lost 9 bases, and 9 bases lay between the germline ends. The source of the sample is a study of blood T cells in healthy people across ages. A second PCR of roughly 7 to 11 cycles used a sample-barcoded 5' primer and a J-beta primer mix. Every molecule of cDNA carried a tag from a template-switch adaptor with 12 random nucleotides. TCRdb analysed the 5' RACE reads with MiXCR anew, one entry per CDR3 protein. In the table there are 500,000 to 650,000 distinct CDR3 sequences, about 28% of which are singletons. The data also belong to a second study, concerning T cells of mothers and their children.

Source material: blood. The V and J genes are TRBV30 and TRBJ1-6; no clear D. This receptor was taken from a boy aged 2 to 9 in good health. The CDR3 DNA follows: TGTGCCTGGAGGCGGGGATTTTCACCCCTCCACTTT. This sequence encodes CAWRRGFSPLHF.